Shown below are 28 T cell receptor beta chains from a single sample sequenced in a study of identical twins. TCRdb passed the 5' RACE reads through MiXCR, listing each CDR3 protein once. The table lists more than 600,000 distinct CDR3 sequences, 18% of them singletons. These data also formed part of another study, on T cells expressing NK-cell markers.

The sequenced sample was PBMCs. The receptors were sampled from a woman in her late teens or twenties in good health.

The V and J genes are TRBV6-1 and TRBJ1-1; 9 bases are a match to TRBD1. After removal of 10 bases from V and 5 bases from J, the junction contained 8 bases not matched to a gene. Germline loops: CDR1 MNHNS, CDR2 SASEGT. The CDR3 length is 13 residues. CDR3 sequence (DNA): TGTGCCACTATTGGACAGGGGAGGACTGAAGCTTTCTTT. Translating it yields CATIGQGRTEAFF.

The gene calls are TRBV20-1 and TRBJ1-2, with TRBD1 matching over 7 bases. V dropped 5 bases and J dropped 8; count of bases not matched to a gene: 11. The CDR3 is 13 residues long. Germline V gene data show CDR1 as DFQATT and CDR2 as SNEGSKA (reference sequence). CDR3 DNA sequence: TGCAGTGCTTCGGCAAATCAAGGGGGCGGCTACACCTTC. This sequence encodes CSASANQGGGYTF.

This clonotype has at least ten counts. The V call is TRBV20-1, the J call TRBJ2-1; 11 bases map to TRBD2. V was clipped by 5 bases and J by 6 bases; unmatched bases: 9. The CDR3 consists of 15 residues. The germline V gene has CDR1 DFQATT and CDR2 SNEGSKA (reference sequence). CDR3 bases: TGCAGTGCTCCTCCTCGTAGCGGGGGGGCCAATGAGCAGTTCTTC. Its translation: CSAPPRSGGANEQFF.

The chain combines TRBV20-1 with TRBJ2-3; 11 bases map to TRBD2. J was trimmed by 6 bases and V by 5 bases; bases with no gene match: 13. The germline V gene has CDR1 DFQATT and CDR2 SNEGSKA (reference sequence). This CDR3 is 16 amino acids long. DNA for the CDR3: TGCAGTGCTCGTGATACTAGCGGGGGCCCTGGGGATACGCAGTATTTT. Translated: CSARDTSGGPGDTQYF.

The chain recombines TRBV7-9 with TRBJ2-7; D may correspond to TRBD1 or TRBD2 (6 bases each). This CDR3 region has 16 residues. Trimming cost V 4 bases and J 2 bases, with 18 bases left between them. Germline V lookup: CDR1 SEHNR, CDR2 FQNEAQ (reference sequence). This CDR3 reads CASSSNPRGVTYEQYF. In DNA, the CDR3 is TGTGCCAGCAGCTCCAACCCAAGGGGGGTCACCTACGAGCAGTACTTC.

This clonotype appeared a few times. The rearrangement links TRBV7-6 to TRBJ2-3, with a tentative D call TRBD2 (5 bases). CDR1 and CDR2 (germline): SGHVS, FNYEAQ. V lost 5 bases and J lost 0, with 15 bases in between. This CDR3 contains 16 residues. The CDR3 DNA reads TGTGCCAGCAGCCCCGTTCGGGGAACTAGCACAGATACGCAGTATTTT. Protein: CASSPVRGTSTDTQYF.

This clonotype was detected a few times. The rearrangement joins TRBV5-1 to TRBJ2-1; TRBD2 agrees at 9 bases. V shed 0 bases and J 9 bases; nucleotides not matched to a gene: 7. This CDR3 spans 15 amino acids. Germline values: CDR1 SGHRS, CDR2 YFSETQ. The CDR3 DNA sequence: TGCGCCAGCAGCTTGGGTCTAGCGGGGCGCACTGAGCAGTTCTTC. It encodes CASSLGLAGRTEQFF.

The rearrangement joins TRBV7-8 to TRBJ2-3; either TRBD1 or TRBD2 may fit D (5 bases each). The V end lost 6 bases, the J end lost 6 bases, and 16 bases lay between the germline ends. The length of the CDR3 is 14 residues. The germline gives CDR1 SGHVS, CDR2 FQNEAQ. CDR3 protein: CASSRLTRGDTQYF. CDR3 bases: TGTGCCAGCAGTCGACTGACTCGGGGCGATACGCAGTATTTT. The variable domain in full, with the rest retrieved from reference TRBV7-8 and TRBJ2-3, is GAGVSQSPRYKVAKRGQDVALRCDPISGHVSLFWYQQALGQGPEFLTYFQNEAQLDKSGLPSDRFFAERPEGSVSTLKIQRTQQEDSAVYLCASSRLTRGDTQYFGPGTRLTVL.

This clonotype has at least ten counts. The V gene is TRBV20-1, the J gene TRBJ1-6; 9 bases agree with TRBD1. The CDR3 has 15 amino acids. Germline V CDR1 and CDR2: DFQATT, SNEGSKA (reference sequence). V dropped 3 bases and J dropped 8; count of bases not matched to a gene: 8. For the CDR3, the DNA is TGCAGTGCTAGGTCGCCGGGACAGGGATATTCACCCCTCCACTTT. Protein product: CSARSPGQGYSPLHF.

The CDR3 is CSVGLAGLYEQYF. CDR3 bases: TGCAGCGTGGGACTAGCGGGGCTATACGAGCAGTACTTC. V usage is TRBV29-1 and J usage is TRBJ2-7, with TRBD2 matching 13 bases. This CDR3 spans 13 amino acids. Germline values: CDR1 SQVTM, CDR2 ANQGSEA. Trimming took 6 bases from V and 4 from J; bases not matched to a gene: 3.

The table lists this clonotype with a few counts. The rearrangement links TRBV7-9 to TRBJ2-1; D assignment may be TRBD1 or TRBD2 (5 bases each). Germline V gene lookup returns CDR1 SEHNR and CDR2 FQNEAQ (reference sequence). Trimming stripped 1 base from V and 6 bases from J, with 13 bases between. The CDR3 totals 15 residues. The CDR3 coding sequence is TGTGCCAGCAGCTTAGATAGGGGACGCCGCAATGAGCAGTTCTTC. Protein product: CASSLDRGRRNEQFF.

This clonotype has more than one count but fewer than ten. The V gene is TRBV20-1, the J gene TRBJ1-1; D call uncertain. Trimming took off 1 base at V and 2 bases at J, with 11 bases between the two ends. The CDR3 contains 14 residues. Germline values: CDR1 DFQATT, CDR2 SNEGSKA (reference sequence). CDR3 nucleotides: TGCAGTGCTAGAGCACAGACCCTAAACACTGAAGCTTTCTTT. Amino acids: CSARAQTLNTEAFF.

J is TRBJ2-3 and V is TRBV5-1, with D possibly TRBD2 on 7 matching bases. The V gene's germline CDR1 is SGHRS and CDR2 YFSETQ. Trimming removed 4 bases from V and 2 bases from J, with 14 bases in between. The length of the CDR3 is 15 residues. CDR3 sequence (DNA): TGCGCCAGCAGCGCAACGGGGGGCCTCACAGATACGCAGTATTTT. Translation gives CASSATGGLTDTQYF. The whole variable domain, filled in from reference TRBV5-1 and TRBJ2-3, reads KAGVTQTPRYLIKTRGQQVTLSCSPISGHRSVSWYQQTPGQGLQFLFEYFSETQRNKGNFPGRFSGRQFSNSRSEMNVSTLELGDSALYLCASSATGGLTDTQYFGPGTRLTVL.

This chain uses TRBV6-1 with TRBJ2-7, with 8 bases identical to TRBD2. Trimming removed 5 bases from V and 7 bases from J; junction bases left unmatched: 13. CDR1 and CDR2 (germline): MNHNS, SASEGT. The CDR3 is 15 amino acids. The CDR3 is CASSQSGRGRGEQYF. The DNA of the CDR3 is TGTGCCAGCAGTCAGAGCGGGAGAGGGCGCGGAGAGCAGTACTTC.

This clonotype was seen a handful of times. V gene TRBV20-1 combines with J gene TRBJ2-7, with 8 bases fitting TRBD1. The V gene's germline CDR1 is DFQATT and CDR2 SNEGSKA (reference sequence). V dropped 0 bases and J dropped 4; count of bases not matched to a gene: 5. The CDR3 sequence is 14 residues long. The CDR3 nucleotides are TGCAGTGCTAGAGACAGGGGGCGGAGGTACGAGCAGTACTTC. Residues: CSARDRGRRYEQYF.

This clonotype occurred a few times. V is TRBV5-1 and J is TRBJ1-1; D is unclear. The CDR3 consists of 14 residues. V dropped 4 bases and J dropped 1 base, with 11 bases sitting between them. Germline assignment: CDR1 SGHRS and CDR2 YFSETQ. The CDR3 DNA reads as TGCGCCAGCAGCCGTACCGGTCAGAACACTGAAGCTTTCTTT. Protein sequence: CASSRTGQNTEAFF.

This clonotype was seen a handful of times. The CDR3 DNA is TGTGCCAGCCAGGGGGGATCAGATACGCAGTATTTT. Protein product: CASQGGSDTQYF. The chain links TRBV11-3 to TRBJ2-3; TRBD1 is a possible D gene (7 bases). The CDR3 is 12 amino acids. CDR1 SGHNT and CDR2 YENEEA come from the germline V gene. V lost 8 bases and J 4 bases, leaving 10 bases between the germline ends.

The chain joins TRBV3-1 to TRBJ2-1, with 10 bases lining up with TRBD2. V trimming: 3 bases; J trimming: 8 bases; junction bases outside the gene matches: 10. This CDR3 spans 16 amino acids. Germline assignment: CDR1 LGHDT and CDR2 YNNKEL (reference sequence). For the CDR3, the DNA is TGTGCCAGCAGCCAGATTTCAACTAGCGGGATGGATGAGCAGTTCTTC. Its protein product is CASSQISTSGMDEQFF.

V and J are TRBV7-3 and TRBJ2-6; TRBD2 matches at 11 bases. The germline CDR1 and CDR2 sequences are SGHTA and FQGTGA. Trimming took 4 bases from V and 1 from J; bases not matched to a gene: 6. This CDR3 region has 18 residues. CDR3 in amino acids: CASSSRLAGGSGANVLTF. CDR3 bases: TGTGCCAGCAGCTCCCGGCTAGCGGGGGGTTCTGGGGCCAACGTCCTGACTTTC.

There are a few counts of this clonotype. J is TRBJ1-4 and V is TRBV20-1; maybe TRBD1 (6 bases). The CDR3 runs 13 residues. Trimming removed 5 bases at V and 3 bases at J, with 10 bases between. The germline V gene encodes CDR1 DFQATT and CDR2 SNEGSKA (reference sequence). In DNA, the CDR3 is TGCAGTGCTCGACAGGTGGCTAATGAAAAACTGTTTTTT. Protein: CSARQVANEKLFF.

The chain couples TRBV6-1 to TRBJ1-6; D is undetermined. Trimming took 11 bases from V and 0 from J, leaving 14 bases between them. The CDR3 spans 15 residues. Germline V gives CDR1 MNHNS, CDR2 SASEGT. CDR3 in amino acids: CAASGGSSYNSPLHF. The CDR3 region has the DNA TGTGCCGCGTCCGGCGGGAGCTCCTATAATTCACCCCTCCACTTT.

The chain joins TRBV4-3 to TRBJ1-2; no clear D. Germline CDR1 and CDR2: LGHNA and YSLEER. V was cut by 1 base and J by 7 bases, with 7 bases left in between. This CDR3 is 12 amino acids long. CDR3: CASSQGRVGYTF. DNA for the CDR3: TGCGCCAGCAGCCAAGGAAGGGTTGGCTACACCTTC.

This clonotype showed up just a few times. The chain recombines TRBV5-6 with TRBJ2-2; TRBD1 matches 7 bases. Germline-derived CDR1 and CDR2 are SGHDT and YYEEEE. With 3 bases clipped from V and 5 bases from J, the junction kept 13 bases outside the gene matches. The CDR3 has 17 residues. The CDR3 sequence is CASSSYVGQRWTGELFF. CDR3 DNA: TGTGCCAGCAGCTCCTACGTGGGACAGAGGTGGACCGGGGAGCTGTTTTTT. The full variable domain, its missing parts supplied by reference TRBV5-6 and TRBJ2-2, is DAGVTQSPTHLIKTRGQQVTLRCSPKSGHDTVSWYQQALGQGPQFIFQYYEEEERQRGNFPDRFSGHQFPNYSSELNVNALLLGDSALYLCASSSYVGQRWTGELFFGEGSRLTVL.

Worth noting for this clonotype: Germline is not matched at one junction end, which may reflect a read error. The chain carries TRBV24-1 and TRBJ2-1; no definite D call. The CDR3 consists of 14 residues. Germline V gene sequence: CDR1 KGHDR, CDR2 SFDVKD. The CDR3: CATSDLGLGNEQFF. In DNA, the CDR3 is TGTGCCACCAGTGATTTGGGTCTAGGAAATGAGCAGTTTTTC.

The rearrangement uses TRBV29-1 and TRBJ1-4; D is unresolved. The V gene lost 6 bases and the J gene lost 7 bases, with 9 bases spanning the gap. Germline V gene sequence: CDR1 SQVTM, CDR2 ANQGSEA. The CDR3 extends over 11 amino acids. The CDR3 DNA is TGCAGCGTGCCCAACGGTGAAAAACTGTTTTTT. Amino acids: CSVPNGEKLFF. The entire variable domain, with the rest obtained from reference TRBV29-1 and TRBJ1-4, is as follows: SAVISQKPSRDICQRGTSLTIQCQVDSQVTMMFWYRQQPGQSLTLIATANQGSEATYESGFVIDKFPISRPNLTFSTLTVSNMSPEDSSIYLCSVPNGEKLFFGSGTQLSVL.

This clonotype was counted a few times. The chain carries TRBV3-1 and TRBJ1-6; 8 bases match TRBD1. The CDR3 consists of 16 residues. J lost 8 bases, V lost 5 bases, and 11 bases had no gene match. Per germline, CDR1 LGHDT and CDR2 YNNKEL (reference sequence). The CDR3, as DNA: TGTGCCAGCAGCACTCATTGGACAGGGACCGATTCACCCCTCCACTTT. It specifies CASSTHWTGTDSPLHF.

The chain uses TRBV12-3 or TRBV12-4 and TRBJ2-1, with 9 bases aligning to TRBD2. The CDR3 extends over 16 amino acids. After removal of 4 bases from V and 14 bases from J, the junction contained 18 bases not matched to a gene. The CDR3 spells CASSSIRSGSSVREFF. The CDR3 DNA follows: TGTGCCAGCAGTTCTATCCGTAGCGGGAGTAGCGTAAGGGAGTTCTTC.

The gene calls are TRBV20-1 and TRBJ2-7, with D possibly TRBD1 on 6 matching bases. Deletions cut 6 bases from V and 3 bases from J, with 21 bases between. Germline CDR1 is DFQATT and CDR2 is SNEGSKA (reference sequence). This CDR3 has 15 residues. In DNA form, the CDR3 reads TGCAGTGCCTTAAGAGCTGACAGGCCCCTCTACGAGCAGTACTTC. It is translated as CSALRADRPLYEQYF.